This TCR beta chain came from a study of blood T cell repertoires in COVID-19. About the research overall: Acute and convalescent COVID-19 specimens originated in the United States, Italy and Spain. The cDNA or gDNA used as material had been derived from T cells, B-cell-depleted T cells, or PBMCs.

The CDR3 length is 12 residues. Germline V lookup: CDR1 SEHNR, CDR2 FQNEAQ (reference sequence). Trimming took 5 bases from V and 5 from J, leaving 6 bases between them. Original data processing: Nucleated cell number was recorded as an estimate derived from reference gene primer amplification. TCRdb's copy holds only in-frame clones and misses some; the assay was immunoSEQ multiplex PCR. The DNA was the basis for D and trimming; V, J and clone size are from that table. This table has about 69,000 clones, 90% appearing once. The TCR originated in a young woman with acute or convalescent COVID-19. The material sequenced was peripheral blood. The chain carries TRBV7-9 and TRBJ2-2; D call uncertain. The CDR3 nucleotides are TGTGCCAGCAGCACTCGGACCGGGGAGCTGTTTTTT. Residues: CASSTRTGELFF.